A single sample gave rise to the 30 T cell receptor beta chains below, sequenced in a study of identical twins (dated by TCRdb to 2016 to 2017). Receptor libraries were prepared by 5' RACE. Sequencing took place on an Illumina HiSeq 2000. TCRdb passed the public sequencing reads through fastp at Q25 and MiXCR, retaining productive beta sequences. Identical CDR3 protein sequences are pooled into one entry, listed with their most common genes and DNA. This sample is represented by about 460,000 distinct CDR3 sequences; 13% to 15% of them were singletons. The ten top clones hold over 0.5% of the sample. This sample also belongs to another study, concerning yellow fever vaccine responses in identical twins.

The sequencing input was CD4+ T cells sorted from blood. The source is a young woman in good health.

This clonotype appeared a few times. The chain has TRBV28 and TRBJ1-2, with D unclear. The CDR3 runs 15 residues. CDR1 and CDR2 (germline): MDHEN, SYDVKM. Trimming left V 5 bases short and J 7 bases short, with 20 bases between. This chain's CDR3 is CASSLLRGPFSGYTF. The CDR3 region has the DNA TGTGCCAGCAGTCTCCTCCGGGGTCCCTTTTCTGGCTACACCTTC.

This clonotype was counted ten times or more. The junction shows a germline mismatch at one end, possibly a read error. V gene TRBV11-2 combines with J gene TRBJ2-3, with 7 bases lining up with TRBD2. Germline-derived CDR1 and CDR2 are SGHAT and FQNNGV. The CDR3 is made up of 15 amino acids. DNA of the CDR3: TGTGCCAGCAGCTATGCCAGCGGGATCACAAATACGCAGTATTTT. Protein: CASSYASGITNTQYF.

This clonotype has more than one count but fewer than ten. The chain recombines TRBV18 with TRBJ2-1, with D unresolved. From germline, CDR1 is KGHSH and CDR2 LQKENI. This CDR3 contains 15 residues. Trimming cost V 0 bases and J 5 bases, with 11 bases left between them. In DNA form, the CDR3 reads TGTGCCAGCTCACCACCCGGTACTGTAGACAATGAGCAGTTCTTC. Residues: CASSPPGTVDNEQFF.

There are a few counts of this clonotype. V gene TRBV29-1 combines with J gene TRBJ2-6, with D maybe TRBD1 (5 bases). Germline V gives CDR1 SQVTM, CDR2 ANQGSEA. V lost 3 bases and J lost 0, with 9 bases in between. This CDR3 spans 15 amino acids. The DNA of the CDR3 is TGCAGCGTTGAGCAAAGGGGCTCTGGGGCCAACGTCCTGACTTTC. This gives the protein CSVEQRGSGANVLTF.

The rearrangement links TRBV20-1 to TRBJ2-5; no clear D gene. Deletions cut 0 bases from V and 5 bases from J, with 4 bases between. CDR1 is DFQATT and CDR2 is SNEGSKA in the germline V gene (reference sequence). The CDR3 contains 11 residues. CDR3 region: CSARDKETQYF. In DNA form, the CDR3 reads TGCAGTGCTAGAGATAAGGAGACCCAGTACTTC.

This clonotype occurred a few times. The rearrangement uses TRBV5-1 and TRBJ1-6; 7 bases line up with TRBD1. The CDR3 has 19 amino acids. V shed 4 bases and J 7 bases; nucleotides not matched to a gene: 20. Germline lookup yields CDR1 SGHRS and CDR2 YFSETQ. The CDR3 region has the DNA TGCGCCAGCAGCAGGGGTGCTTCCCCTCCGCGGGACAGCAATTCACCCCTCCACTTT. It translates to CASSRGASPPRDSNSPLHF.

This clonotype was seen a few times. V is TRBV6-5 and J is TRBJ1-2; D not resolved. Germline CDR1 reads MNHEY; CDR2 reads SVGAGI. The CDR3 spans 12 residues. The V end was cut by 6 bases, the J end by 8 bases, with 13 bases between. The CDR3: CASSPAEYGYTF. The CDR3 DNA reads as TGTGCCAGCAGCCCTGCGGAGTACGGCTACACCTTC.

This chain connects TRBV7-8 to TRBJ1-6; D gene unclear. The CDR3 length is 13 residues. The V and J ends lost 5 bases and 10 bases respectively, with 12 bases between them. Germline V gives CDR1 SGHVS, CDR2 FQNEAQ. The DNA for the CDR3 is TGTGCCAGCAGCCGAACGATGGAGTCACCCCTCCACTTT. Its protein product is CASSRTMESPLHF.

This clonotype was seen at least ten times. The rearrangement joins TRBV10-3 to TRBJ2-2; TRBD1 matches 10 bases. Germline loops: CDR1 ENHRY, CDR2 SYGVKD. J gave up 3 bases and V 3 bases, and 4 bases lay outside the gene matches. The length of the CDR3 is 16 residues. The CDR3 here is CAISEPGTGDTGELFF. For the CDR3, the DNA is TGTGCCATCAGTGAACCCGGGACAGGGGACACCGGGGAGCTGTTTTTT.

This clonotype was counted between two and nine times. The chain has TRBV2 and TRBJ2-7; D not resolved. The CDR3 totals 13 residues. CDR1 and CDR2 from the germline V gene are SNHLY and FYNNEI. Trimming pared 8 bases from V and 3 bases from J, leaving 14 bases between. The CDR3 coding sequence is TGTGCCAGCGGAATCTGGGGATTCTACGAGCAGTACTTC. This translates into CASGIWGFYEQYF.

This clonotype was observed a few times. The rearrangement links TRBV15 to TRBJ1-1; D might be TRBD1 (5 bases). Deletions cut 8 bases from V and 6 bases from J, with 13 bases between. The germline gives CDR1 LNHNV, CDR2 YYDKDF (reference sequence). This CDR3 spans 12 amino acids. CDR3 protein: CATRRGEAEAFF. The CDR3 DNA reads TGTGCCACCCGACGGGGGGAGGCTGAAGCTTTCTTT.

The chain carries TRBV5-1 and TRBJ2-3, with 10 positions matching TRBD2. Germline V gene lookup returns CDR1 SGHRS and CDR2 YFSETQ. The ends lost 4 bases at V and 5 bases at J; junction bases unmatched: 16. The CDR3 loop spans 18 amino acids. This chain's CDR3 is CASSERGLAGGLRDTQYF. CDR3 nucleotides: TGCGCCAGCAGCGAGAGGGGGTTAGCGGGGGGCCTAAGAGATACGCAGTATTTT.

This clonotype was seen repeatedly, ten times or more. The chain employs TRBV12-3 or TRBV12-4 and TRBJ1-2; 8 nucleotides agree with TRBD1. The CDR3 contains 13 residues. Trimming removed 6 bases from V and 7 bases from J; junction bases left unmatched: 7. The CDR3 sequence is CASRGDRQGGYTF. The CDR3, as DNA: TGTGCCAGCAGAGGGGACAGGCAGGGTGGCTACACCTTC.

The rearrangement uses TRBV20-1 and TRBJ2-7; 8 bases are a match to TRBD1. Germline values: CDR1 DFQATT, CDR2 SNEGSKA (reference sequence). The trim removed 6 bases at V and 5 bases at J, leaving 3 bases unmatched. This CDR3 has 11 residues. Here the CDR3 reads CSADRVHEQYF. The CDR3 DNA is TGCAGTGCGGACAGGGTTCACGAGCAGTACTTC.

The V call is TRBV7-2, the J call TRBJ2-1; the match to TRBD2 covers 10 bases. Looked up from germline, CDR1 is SGHTA and CDR2 is FQGNSA. This CDR3 is 15 amino acids long. Trimming removed 7 bases from V and 4 bases from J; junction bases left unmatched: 7. The CDR3, as DNA: TGTGCCAGCACCACCGGGACTAGCGCATACAATGAGCAGTTCTTC. Protein sequence: CASTTGTSAYNEQFF.

This chain joins TRBV29-1 and TRBJ2-5; D possibly corresponds to TRBD2 (6 bases). CDR1 and CDR2 (germline): SQVTM, ANQGSEA. Between the trimmed V and J ends, which lost 5 bases and 1 base, there was a span of 8 bases. CDR3 length equals 12 residues. CDR3 sequence: CSVQRVQETQYF. CDR3 DNA sequence: TGCAGCGTTCAGCGGGTCCAAGAGACCCAGTACTTC.

In regard to this clonotype: Since a much larger clone is just one base distant, this may be a read error. The rearrangement uses TRBV5-1 and TRBJ2-7; D remains ambiguous. The J call may be mistaken, given a closer DNA end match to TRBJ2-1. CDR3 length: 13 amino acids. Germline CDR1 SGHRS, CDR2 YFSETQ. CDR3 DNA: TGCGCCAGCAGCTTGGTACAGAACTACGAGCAGTTCTTC. It yields the protein CASSLVQNYEQFF.

The CDR3, as DNA: TGCAGTGATAATGAGCAGTTCTTC. Translation: CSDNEQFF. The chain uses TRBV20-1 and TRBJ2-1; D is unclear. Germline V lookup: CDR1 DFQATT, CDR2 SNEGSKA (reference sequence). The CDR3 is 8 amino acids. V was shortened by 7 bases and J by 7 bases, with 2 bases between the two germline ends.

This clonotype was seen more than once but under ten times. The V and J genes are TRBV12-3 or TRBV12-4 and TRBJ2-1, with 10 bases lining up with TRBD2. J was trimmed by 9 bases and V by 6 bases; bases with no gene match: 11. The CDR3 contains 15 residues. The CDR3 spells CASRQGTSARAEQFF. CDR3 sequence (DNA): TGTGCCAGCAGGCAAGGGACTAGCGCTCGTGCTGAGCAGTTCTTC.

This clonotype has only a few counts. The V and J genes are TRBV20-1 and TRBJ2-7; possibly TRBD1 or TRBD2 for D (5 bases each). Trimming cost V 5 bases and J 9 bases, with 17 bases left between them. Germline lookup yields CDR1 DFQATT and CDR2 SNEGSKA (reference sequence). This CDR3 contains 12 residues. CDR3 nucleotide sequence: TGCAGTGCTCCGTATGGGACGAGGGGGCAGTACTTC. As protein: CSAPYGTRGQYF.

A few counts support this clonotype. This chain joins TRBV6-6 and TRBJ2-6; D not resolved. Germline CDR1 and CDR2: MNHNY and SVGAGI (reference sequence). Deletions cut 8 bases from V and 0 bases from J, with 5 bases between. This CDR3 spans 13 amino acids. The CDR3 DNA sequence: TGTGCCAGCTTTCCCTCTGGGGCCAACGTCCTGACTTTC. Encoded protein: CASFPSGANVLTF.

V gene TRBV3-1 combines with J gene TRBJ2-4; 13 bases are shared with TRBD2. This CDR3 comprises 19 residues. V was pared by 4 bases and J by 4 bases, with 13 bases of the junction left unmatched. Germline CDR1 reads LGHDT; CDR2 reads YNNKEL (reference sequence). For the CDR3, the DNA is TGTGCCAGCAGCCCCGGACTAGCGGGAGCCATCTTTATAAAAAACATTCAGTACTTC. Its protein product is CASSPGLAGAIFIKNIQYF.

This clonotype has just a few counts. The chain has TRBV25-1 and TRBJ2-1; D is uncertain. Germline V gene lookup returns CDR1 MGHDK and CDR2 SYGVNS. V was clipped by 4 bases and J by 3 bases, with 7 bases between them. The CDR3 has 13 residues. The DNA of the CDR3 is TGTGCCAGCAGTGGGGTCCACTACAATGAGCAGTTCTTC. This translates into CASSGVHYNEQFF.

The rearrangement joins TRBV9 to TRBJ2-1, with 11 nucleotides matching TRBD2. The germline V gene has CDR1 SGDLS and CDR2 YYNGEE. The CDR3 loop spans 17 amino acids. V lost 3 bases, J lost 2 bases, and 7 bases stayed unmatched. The CDR3: CASSGGPLAGAYNEQFF. For the CDR3, the DNA is TGTGCCAGCAGCGGTGGGCCACTAGCGGGGGCCTACAATGAGCAGTTCTTC.

This clonotype was detected a few times. V is TRBV11-2 and J is TRBJ2-2, with TRBD2 matching 9 bases. The CDR3 is 16 amino acids. The trim removed 0 bases at V and 3 bases at J, leaving 2 bases unmatched. Germline loops: CDR1 SGHAT, CDR2 FQNNGV. CDR3 sequence reads: CASSLELAGYTGELFF. DNA of the CDR3: TGTGCCAGCAGCTTAGAGCTAGCGGGATACACCGGGGAGCTGTTTTTT.

This clonotype appeared many times. This rearrangement joins TRBV21-1 to TRBJ2-7; TRBD1 was called by the table and not checked on the DNA. TRBV21-1 is a documented pseudogene. The CDR3 totals 17 residues. The DNA for the CDR3 is TGTGCCAGCAGCAAAGGTACCCCCGGGGGCTACTCCTACGAGCAGTACTTC. Residues: CASSKGTPGGYSYEQYF.

V gene TRBV3-1 combines with J gene TRBJ1-2, with TRBD1 matching 7 bases. Germline CDR1 and CDR2: LGHDT and YNNKEL (reference sequence). Trimming at V came to 0 bases and at J to 7 bases, leaving 5 bases not matched to a gene. The length of the CDR3 is 14 residues. Here the CDR3 DNA reads TGTGCCAGCAGCCAAGAAGGCAGGGGGACTGGCTACACCTTC. Translating it yields CASSQEGRGTGYTF.

The chain uses TRBV12-3 or TRBV12-4 and TRBJ2-7, with 9 bases lining up with TRBD2. The CDR3 is made up of 14 amino acids. With 3 bases clipped from V and 5 bases from J, the junction kept 5 bases outside the gene matches. This chain's CDR3 is CASSFSGGSDEQYF. CDR3 in DNA: TGTGCCAGCAGTTTTAGCGGGGGATCAGACGAGCAGTACTTC.

In DNA, the CDR3 is TGTGCCACTATGGGATCCAAAAACATTCAGTACTTC. Its protein is CATMGSKNIQYF. V gene TRBV15 combines with J gene TRBJ2-4, with unresolved D. V lost 9 bases and J lost 2, with 8 bases in between. Per the germline V gene, CDR1 is LNHNV and CDR2 is YYDKDF (reference sequence). CDR3 length: 12 amino acids. The full variable domain, rest sourced from reference TRBV15 and TRBJ2-4, is DAMVIQNPRYQVTQFGKPVTLSCSQTLNHNVMYWYQQKSSQAPKLLFHYYDKDFNNEADTPDNFQSRRPNTSFCFLDIRSPGLGDTAMYLCATMGSKNIQYFGAGTRLSVL.

The table lists this clonotype with many counts. The chain is built from TRBV12-3 or TRBV12-4 and TRBJ2-3, with TRBD1 identical over 8 bases. V lost 5 bases and J lost 0; bases outside the gene matches: 4. The CDR3 extends over 15 amino acids. In DNA, the CDR3 is TGTGCCAGCAGTCCGGGACAGGCAAGCACAGATACGCAGTATTTT. Encoded protein: CASSPGQASTDTQYF.